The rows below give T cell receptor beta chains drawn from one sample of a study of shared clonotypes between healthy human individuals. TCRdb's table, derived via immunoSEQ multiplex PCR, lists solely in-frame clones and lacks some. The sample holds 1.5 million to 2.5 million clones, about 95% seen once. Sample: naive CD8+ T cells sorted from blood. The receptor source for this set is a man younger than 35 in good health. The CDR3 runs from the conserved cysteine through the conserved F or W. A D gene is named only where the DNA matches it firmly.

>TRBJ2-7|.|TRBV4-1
TGCGCCAGCAGCCAAGTGGCAGGGGAAGGCGAGCAGTACTTC
CASSQVAGEGEQYF
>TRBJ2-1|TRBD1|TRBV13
TGTGCCAGCAGCTCCGGACAGGGGACTTACAATGAGCAGTTCTTC
CASSSGQGTYNEQFF
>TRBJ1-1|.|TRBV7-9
TGTGCCAGCAGCTTCGCAGGGCCCGCGAACACTGAAGCTTTCTTT
CASSFAGPANTEAFF
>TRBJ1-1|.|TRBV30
TGTGCCTGGAGGGAACGGGGGATGAACACTGAAGCTTTCTTT
CAWRERGMNTEAFF
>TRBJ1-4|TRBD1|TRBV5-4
TGTGCCAGCAGCTTGGCCAGGGGGGGTAATGAAAAACTGTTTTTT
CASSLARGGNEKLFF
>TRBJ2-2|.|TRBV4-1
TGCGCCAGCAGCCCGGGTTACACCGGGGAGCTGTTTTTT
CASSPGYTGELFF
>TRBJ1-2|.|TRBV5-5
TGTGCCAGCAGCTTGGGACAGGTCCTTTATGGCTACACCTTC
CASSLGQVLYGYTF
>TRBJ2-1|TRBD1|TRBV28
TGTGCCAGCTTAAGACAGGGGTTTTCCGGCGAGCAGTTCTTC
CASLRQGFSGEQFF
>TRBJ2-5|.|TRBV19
TGTGCCAGTTCGGGACAAGGCTTGGAGACCCAGTACTTC
CASSGQGLETQYF
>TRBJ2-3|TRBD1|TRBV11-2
TGTGCCAGCAGCCTCCGGGACAGGGGGCTTGATACGCAGTATTTT
CASSLRDRGLDTQYF
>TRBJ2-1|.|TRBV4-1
TGCGCCAGCAGCCAATACGGGGGGAGGGGGACAGGTGTTAACAATGAGCAGTTCTTC
CASSQYGGRGTGVNNEQFF
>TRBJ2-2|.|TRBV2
TGTGCCAGCAGTTTCGGGCCCTCAGGCGGGGAGCTGTTTTTT
CASSFGPSGGELFF
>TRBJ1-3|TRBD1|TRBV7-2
TGTGCCAGCAGCGAACTTTGGGACAGTAGAAACACCATATATTTT
CASSELWDSRNTIYF
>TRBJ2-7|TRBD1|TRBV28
TGTGCCAGCAGTCCCGGACAGGGGGTAAGGGACGAGCAGTACTTC
CASSPGQGVRDEQYF
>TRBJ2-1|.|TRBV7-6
TGTGCCAGCAGCTTAATTCCAGACAATGAGCAGTTCTTC
CASSLIPDNEQFF
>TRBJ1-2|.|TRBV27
TGTGCCAGCAGTTTCAGTTCCGACTATGGCTACACCTTC
CASSFSSDYGYTF
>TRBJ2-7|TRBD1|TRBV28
TGTGCCAGCAGTTGGCAGGGGGTAAACGAGCAGTACTTC
CASSWQGVNEQYF